This TCR beta chain appears in the sequencing data of a study of PD-L1 blockade in urothelial cancer. Study in general: Males with bladder-origin urothelial cancer made up about 85% of the roughly 29 patients. The patients had undergone anywhere from 0 to 3 prior chemotherapy regimens.

Patients were diagnosed with urothelial carcinoma, either locally advanced or metastatic. Comments on this clone: Its matching antigen is unknown.

The repertoire was sequenced with immunoSEQ multiplex PCR; TCRdb's copy has only in-frame clones and lacks some. The repertoire holds around 30,000 clones, with more than 65% as singletons. General study results and limits: Those with durable benefit had larger increases in tumor-associated blood clones at 3 weeks.

Germline lookup yields CDR1 SGHVS and CDR2 FNYEAQ. The CDR3 spans 15 residues. V lost 4 bases to trimming and J lost 4 bases; unmatched junction nucleotides: 5. The sequence was obtained from a man aged 60-69 years with urothelial cancer. The specimen comprised PBMCs, sampled around atezolizumab (anti-PD-L1) treatment. The chain employs TRBV7-6 and TRBJ2-1; 9 bases agree with TRBD1. The CDR3 loop reads CASSYTGGAYNEQFF. CDR3 DNA sequence: TGTGCCAGCAGCTATACAGGGGGCGCTTACAATGAGCAGTTCTTC.